The present T cell receptor beta chain was sequenced within a study of preoperative IRX-2 immunotherapy in early breast cancer. The table came from immunoSEQ multiplex PCR; TCRdb's copy has only in-frame clones and leaves some out. This table holds about 43,000 clones, approximately 95% found once. CDR1 is SGHRS and CDR2 is YFSETQ in the germline V gene. The CDR3 consists of 14 residues. V dropped 0 bases and J dropped 7 bases, with 11 bases sitting between them. Treatment of the sample: preoperative locoregional IRX-2 cytokine immunotherapy. This sample comprised tumor tissue, obtained after IRX-2 immunotherapy. The V call is TRBV5-1, the J call TRBJ2-4; no firm D call. This TCR came from a human donor with breast cancer. This chain's CDR3 is CASSLAAAPNIQYF. Written as DNA, the CDR3 is TGCGCCAGCAGCTTGGCCGCTGCTCCGAACATTCAGTACTTC.